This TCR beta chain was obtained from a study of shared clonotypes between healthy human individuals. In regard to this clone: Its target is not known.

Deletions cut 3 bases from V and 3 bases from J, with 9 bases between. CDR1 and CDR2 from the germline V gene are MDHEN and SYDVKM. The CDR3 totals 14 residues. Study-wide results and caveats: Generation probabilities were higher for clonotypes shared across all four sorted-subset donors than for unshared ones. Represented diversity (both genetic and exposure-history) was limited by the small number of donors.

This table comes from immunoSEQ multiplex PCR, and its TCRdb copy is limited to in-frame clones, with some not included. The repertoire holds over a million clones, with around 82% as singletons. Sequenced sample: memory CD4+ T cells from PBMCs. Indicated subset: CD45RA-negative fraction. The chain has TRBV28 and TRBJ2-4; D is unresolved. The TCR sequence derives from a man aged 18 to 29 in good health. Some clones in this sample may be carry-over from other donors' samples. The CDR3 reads CASSFSPFKNIQYF. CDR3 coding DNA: TGTGCCAGCAGTTTCTCTCCGTTCAAAAACATTCAGTACTTC.